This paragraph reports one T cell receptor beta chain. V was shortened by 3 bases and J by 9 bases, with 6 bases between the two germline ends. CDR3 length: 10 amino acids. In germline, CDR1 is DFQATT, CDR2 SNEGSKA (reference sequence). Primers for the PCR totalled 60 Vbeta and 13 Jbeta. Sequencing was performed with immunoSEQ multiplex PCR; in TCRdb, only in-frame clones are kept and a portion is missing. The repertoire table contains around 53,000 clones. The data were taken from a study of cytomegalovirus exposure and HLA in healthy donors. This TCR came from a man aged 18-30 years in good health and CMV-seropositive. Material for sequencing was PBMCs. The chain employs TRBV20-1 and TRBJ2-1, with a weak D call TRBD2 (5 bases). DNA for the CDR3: TGCAGTGCTAGCGGGGTTGAGCAGTTCTTC. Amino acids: CSASGVEQFF.